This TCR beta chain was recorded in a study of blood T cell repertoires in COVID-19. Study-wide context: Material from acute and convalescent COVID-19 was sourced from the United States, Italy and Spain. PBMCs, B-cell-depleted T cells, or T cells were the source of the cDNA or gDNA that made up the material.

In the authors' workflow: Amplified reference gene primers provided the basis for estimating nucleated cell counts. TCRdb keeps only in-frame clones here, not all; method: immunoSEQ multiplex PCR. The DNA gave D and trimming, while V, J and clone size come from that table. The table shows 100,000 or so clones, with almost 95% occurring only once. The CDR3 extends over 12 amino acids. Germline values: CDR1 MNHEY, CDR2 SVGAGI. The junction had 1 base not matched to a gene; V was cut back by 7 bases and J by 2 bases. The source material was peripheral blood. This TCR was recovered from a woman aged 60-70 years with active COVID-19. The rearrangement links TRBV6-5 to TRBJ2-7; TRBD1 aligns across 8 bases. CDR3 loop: CASKTGAYEQYF. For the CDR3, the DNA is TGTGCCAGCAAGACAGGGGCCTACGAGCAGTACTTC.